The 26 T cell receptor beta chains below were found in one sample sequenced in a study of T cells after posttransplantation cyclophosphamide. The protocol was immunoSEQ multiplex PCR, while the TCRdb copy is restricted to in-frame clones and leaves out a portion. The sample lists about 18,000 clones; around four fifths were seen once. Source material: memory CD4+ T cells sorted from blood. The receptors were gathered from a man aged 25-45 years in good health and a related stem cell transplant donor.

This clone was counted between two and nine times. The chain combines TRBV7-7 with TRBJ2-7, with 13 nucleotides matching TRBD2. The trim removed 4 bases at V and 2 bases at J, leaving 11 bases unmatched. This CDR3 has 18 amino acids. Germline V gene lookup returns CDR1 SSHAT and CDR2 FNYEAQ (reference sequence). As DNA, the CDR3 is TGTGCCAGCAGCTGGACTAGCGGGGGTGAGAGAAGGGCCTACGAGCAGTACTTC. As protein: CASSWTSGGERRAYEQYF.

Only one count was recorded for this clone. V is TRBV15 and J is TRBJ2-5, with TRBD1 as a possible D gene (5 bases). The last part of the DNA fits TRBJ2-7 better; the J call may be wrong. This CDR3 has 17 amino acids. Germline V gene sequence: CDR1 LNHNV, CDR2 YYDKDF (reference sequence). As DNA, the CDR3 is TGTGCCACCAGCAGAGATGGTTCAGGGCCCAGCTCCTACGAGCAGTACTTC. As protein: CATSRDGSGPSSYEQYF.

Details on this clone: Compared with germline, one end of the junction differs, possibly owing to a read error. The sample contains more than one DNA sequence encoding this CDR3. The genes are TRBV5-6 and TRBJ1-6; 7 bases agree with TRBD1. Germline V CDR1 and CDR2: SGHDT, YYEEEE. The CDR3 loop spans 17 amino acids. In nucleotides, the CDR3 is TGTGCCAGCAGCTTGAGACAGGGTGAGGGATATAATTCCCCCCTCCACTTT. Residues: CASSLRQGEGYNSPLHF.

The rearrangement uses TRBV6-1 and TRBJ1-2; no reliable D call. V lost 3 bases and J 2 bases, leaving 10 bases between the germline ends. Germline values: CDR1 MNHNS, CDR2 SASEGT. CDR3 size: 14 residues. As DNA, the CDR3 is TGTGCCAGCAGTGACACCCTATTCAACTATGGCTACACCTTC. It encodes CASSDTLFNYGYTF.

This clone was seen a few times. This chain links TRBV5-6 with TRBJ2-2; the D gene is possibly TRBD1 (6 bases). Germline lookup yields CDR1 SGHDT and CDR2 YYEEEE. V gave up 4 bases and J gave up 2 bases, with 12 bases separating them. CDR3 size: 15 residues. DNA for the CDR3: TGTGCCAGCAGCCCGCAGGGGCGAAACACCGGGGAGCTGTTTTTT. It is translated as CASSPQGRNTGELFF.

On this clone: The same CDR3 also results from other DNA sequences found in this sample. CDR3 sequence reads: CSAGQGEKLFF. The DNA for the CDR3 is TGCAGTGCCGGACAGGGGGAAAAACTGTTTTTT. This chain links TRBV20-1 with TRBJ1-4; 9 nucleotides line up with TRBD1. V shed 6 bases, J shed 8 bases, and the junction held 1 base outside the gene matches. Germline-derived CDR1 and CDR2 are DFQATT and SNEGSKA (reference sequence). This CDR3 comprises 11 residues.

CDR3 nucleotide sequence: TGTGCCAGCAGCTTAGCACCCCGGGACAGGGGCTTGATATCCTATAATTCACCCCTCCACTTT. Residues: CASSLAPRDRGLISYNSPLHF. This chain uses TRBV7-2 with TRBJ1-6; 10 bases are shared with TRBD1. V shed 0 bases, J shed 1 base, and the junction held 12 bases outside the gene matches. The CDR3 runs 21 residues. Germline V gives CDR1 SGHTA, CDR2 FQGNSA.

The rearrangement uses TRBV6-6 and TRBJ2-2; D possibly corresponds to TRBD2 (7 bases). The V end lost 6 bases, the J end lost 1 base, and 12 bases lay between the germline ends. Germline assignment: CDR1 MNHNY and CDR2 SVGAGI (reference sequence). This CDR3 region has 15 residues. CDR3 DNA sequence: TGTGCCAGCAGGGGGGGGCAGGGGAACACCGGGGAGCTGTTTTTT. This translates into CASRGGQGNTGELFF.

The chain links TRBV5-4 to TRBJ2-5, with D tentatively TRBD1 (6 bases). The DNA end favors TRBJ2-7, so the J call may be wrong. The CDR3 extends over 14 amino acids. Germline V lookup: CDR1 SGHNT, CDR2 YYREEE (reference sequence). CDR3 nucleotides: TGTGCCAGCAGCTTAGTTGGGGGCCCGTACGAGCAGTACTTC. It is translated as CASSLVGGPYEQYF.

This rearrangement joins TRBV5-1 to TRBJ2-7; 10 bases are shared with TRBD1. CDR3 length: 13 residues. Trimming took 5 bases from V and 6 from J; bases not matched to a gene: 5. The germline CDR1 and CDR2 sequences are SGHRS and YFSETQ. The CDR3, as DNA: TGCGCCAGCAGACCCGGGACAGGGGCCGAGCAGTACTTC. Its protein is CASRPGTGAEQYF.

This rearrangement joins TRBV7-2 to TRBJ2-7; TRBD2 aligns across 7 bases. Trimming cost V 5 bases and J 6 bases; bases outside gene matches: 13. CDR1 is SGHTA, CDR2 FQGNSA, per germline. The CDR3 covers 15 residues. The CDR3 nucleotides are TGTGCCAGCAGCCTAATCACGGGGGGACCAACCGAGCAGTACTTC. This codes for CASSLITGGPTEQYF.

This chain connects TRBV5-1 to TRBJ2-2; 10 bases agree with TRBD1. Trimming removed 5 bases from V and 8 bases from J; junction bases left unmatched: 9. In germline, CDR1 is SGHRS, CDR2 YFSETQ. The CDR3 is 15 residues long. CDR3 sequence reads: CASRPGTGVGGELFF. The CDR3 DNA reads as TGCGCCAGCAGGCCCGGGACAGGGGTTGGTGGGGAGCTGTTTTTT.

V and J are TRBV5-6 and TRBJ2-5, with 7 bases identical to TRBD2. This CDR3 comprises 15 residues. The germline CDR1 and CDR2 sequences are SGHDT and YYEEEE. Germline trimming cut 3 bases from V and 7 bases from J; bases unmatched to any gene: 12. CDR3 amino acids: CASSSEGGAQVTQYF. As DNA, the CDR3 is TGTGCCAGCAGCTCTGAGGGAGGGGCGCAGGTGACCCAGTACTTC.

The J gene is TRBJ1-4, the V gene TRBV7-8; tentatively, D is TRBD1 (6 bases). Between the trimmed V and J ends, which lost 3 bases and 3 bases, there was a span of 8 bases. The V gene's germline CDR1 is SGHVS and CDR2 FQNEAQ. There are 14 residues in the CDR3. CDR3: CASSLTGSNEKLFF. The CDR3 DNA sequence: TGTGCCAGCAGCTTGACAGGTTCTAATGAAAAACTGTTTTTT.

V and J are TRBV5-6 and TRBJ1-1; possible D gene TRBD1, 6 bases. Per germline, CDR1 SGHDT and CDR2 YYEEEE. V was pared by 4 bases and J by 0 bases, with 16 bases between. CDR3 size: 16 residues. CDR3 residues: CASSDLSGTLNTEAFF. DNA of the CDR3: TGTGCCAGCAGCGACCTTTCCGGGACATTGAACACTGAAGCTTTCTTT. The entire variable domain, with the rest obtained from reference TRBV5-6 and TRBJ1-1, is as follows: DAGVTQSPTHLIKTRGQQVTLRCSPKSGHDTVSWYQQALGQGPQFIFQYYEEEERQRGNFPDRFSGHQFPNYSSELNVNALLLGDSALYLCASSDLSGTLNTEAFFGQGTRLTVV.

This clone was observed a single time. The CDR3 DNA follows: TGCGCCAGCAGCTACGGGACAGGGGGGCCCTTTTCTGGGGCCAACGTCCTGACTTTC. Translating gives CASSYGTGGPFSGANVLTF. The chain joins TRBV5-1 to TRBJ2-6; 11 bases align to TRBD1. After removal of 3 bases from V and 1 base from J, the junction contained 9 bases not matched to a gene. This CDR3 contains 19 residues. The V gene's germline CDR1 is SGHRS and CDR2 YFSETQ.

This clone occurred once. Here the CDR3 DNA reads TGCGCCAGCAGTCCGGGAGGGGCAACAACTGAAGCTTTCTTT. This codes for CASSPGGATTEAFF. The chain couples TRBV5-1 to TRBJ1-1; the D gene is possibly TRBD1 (5 bases). This CDR3 spans 14 amino acids. Trimming pared 5 bases from V and 5 bases from J, leaving 16 bases between. Germline-derived CDR1 and CDR2 are SGHRS and YFSETQ.

Only a few counts were recorded for this clone. The chain combines TRBV28 with TRBJ1-1; unclear D gene. Looked up from germline, CDR1 is MDHEN and CDR2 is SYDVKM. The V end lost 2 bases, the J end lost 1 base, and 8 bases lay between the germline ends. The CDR3 spans 14 residues. The CDR3 loop is CASSLNNRNTEAFF. The DNA for the CDR3 is TGTGCCAGCAGTTTAAACAACAGGAACACTGAAGCTTTCTTT.

This chain connects TRBV27 to TRBJ2-7; 7 bases are shared with TRBD1. CDR3 length equals 14 residues. Germline trimming cut 6 bases from V and 2 bases from J; bases unmatched to any gene: 7. From germline, CDR1 is MNHEY and CDR2 SMNVEV (reference sequence). The CDR3 here is CASSPRGSTYEQYF. In nucleotides, the CDR3 is TGTGCCAGCAGCCCCAGGGGGAGTACCTACGAGCAGTACTTC.

As for this clone: A junction end diverges from the germline sequence, so it may reflect a read error. Here the CDR3 reads CATSGDRDYGYTF. As DNA, the CDR3 is TGTGCCACCAGCGGAGACAGGGATTATGGCTACACCTTC. The chain uses TRBV15 and TRBJ1-2; the match to TRBD1 covers 7 bases. Looked up from germline, CDR1 is LNHNV and CDR2 is YYDKDF (reference sequence). This CDR3 has 13 residues. The variable domain in full, completed from reference TRBV15 and TRBJ1-2, reads DAMVIQNPRYQVTQFGKPVTLSCSQTLNHNVMYWYQQKSSQAPKLLFHYYDKDFNNEADTPDNFQSRRPNTSFCFLDIRSPGLGDTAMYLCATSGDRDYGYTFGSGTRLTVV.

V usage is TRBV10-3 and J usage is TRBJ2-5; D is undetermined. Germline V gene lookup returns CDR1 ENHRY and CDR2 SYGVKD. The CDR3 has 13 residues. The V end was cut by 2 bases, the J end by 0 bases, with 4 bases between. The CDR3 sequence is CAISEPNQETQYF. DNA for the CDR3: TGTGCCATCAGTGAGCCCAACCAAGAGACCCAGTACTTC.

This chain links TRBV6-5 with TRBJ2-5, with D possibly matching TRBD2 (6 bases). The DNA end is more similar to TRBJ2-7, so the J call may be wrong. Looked up from germline, CDR1 is MNHEY and CDR2 is SVGAGI. This CDR3 has 15 residues. CDR3 coding DNA: TGTGCCAGCAGTTACTCGATTGAGGCGGGGTACGAGCAGTACTTC. It specifies CASSYSIEAGYEQYF.

The chain carries TRBV9 and TRBJ1-6; D might be TRBD1 (6 bases). Germline V gene lookup returns CDR1 SGDLS and CDR2 YYNGEE. The germline V and J ends were trimmed by 2 bases and 5 bases, with 8 bases remaining between them. CDR3 size: 14 residues. The CDR3 sequence is CASSVSGDNSPLHF. CDR3 DNA: TGTGCCAGCAGCGTTTCAGGGGATAATTCACCCCTCCACTTT.

This chain joins TRBV4-1 and TRBJ2-1; TRBD2 is a possible D gene (6 bases). V lost 1 base, J lost 1 base, and 14 bases lay in between. This CDR3 region has 17 residues. Germline CDR1 and CDR2: MGHRA and YSYEKL. CDR3 bases: TGCGCCAGCAGCCAAGCCCCCGGGGAGGTTTCCTACAATGAGCAGTTCTTC. Protein: CASSQAPGEVSYNEQFF.

V gene TRBV5-5 combines with J gene TRBJ2-7; TRBD1 matches 9 bases. The germline V gene has CDR1 SGHKS and CDR2 YYEKEE (reference sequence). The length of the CDR3 is 18 residues. V gave up 5 bases and J gave up 0 bases; unmatched junction bases: 15. Here the CDR3 reads CASSRVFRDRVTSYEQYF. For the CDR3, the DNA is TGTGCCAGCAGTCGGGTTTTCCGGGACAGGGTCACCTCCTACGAGCAGTACTTC.

V and J are TRBV7-2 and TRBJ1-2; D perhaps matches TRBD1 (6 bases). V gave up 5 bases and J gave up 4 bases, with 17 bases separating them. From germline, CDR1 is SGHTA and CDR2 FQGNSA. The CDR3 is 15 amino acids. The CDR3 is CASSNSLTGAYGYTF. DNA of the CDR3: TGTGCCAGCAGCAATTCCCTGACAGGAGCCTATGGCTACACCTTC.